The 31 T cell receptor beta chains reported below all come from one sample, sequenced in a study of cytomegalovirus exposure and HLA in healthy donors. The study ran its PCR with 60 Vbeta and 13 Jbeta primers. Profiling relied on immunoSEQ multiplex PCR, and the TCRdb table lists in-frame clones only, not all of them. The table lists some 130,000 clones, around 76% of them singletons. Sequencing was carried out using PBMCs. The receptors here all came from a male donor in good health and CMV-seronegative.

V is TRBV4-2 and J is TRBJ2-3; 8 bases are a match to TRBD1. The length of the CDR3 is 17 residues. Trimming removed 2 bases from V and 2 bases from J; junction bases left unmatched: 9. From germline, CDR1 is LGHNA and CDR2 YNFKEQ. The DNA of the CDR3 is TGTGCCAGCAGCCAAAGATTGTCAGGGGGCGTCACAGATACGCAGTATTTT. Amino acids: CASSQRLSGGVTDTQYF.

This clone was observed once. The V and J genes are TRBV7-2 and TRBJ1-2; D gene uncertain. The V end lost 5 bases, the J end lost 4 bases, and 8 bases lay between the germline ends. Looked up from germline, CDR1 is SGHTA and CDR2 is FQGNSA. This CDR3 has 12 residues. The CDR3 spells CASSREFYGYTF. The CDR3 nucleotides read TGTGCCAGCAGCCGAGAGTTCTATGGCTACACCTTC. The full variable domain, in which reference TRBV7-2 and TRBJ1-2 provide the parts outside the CDR3, is GAGVSQSPSNKVTEKGKDVELRCDPISGHTALYWYRQSLGQGLEFLIYFQGNSAPDKSGLPSDRFSAERTGGSVSTLTIQRTQQEDSAVYLCASSREFYGYTFGSGTRLTVV.

The gene calls are TRBV6-5 and TRBJ1-2, with D uncertain. Trimming pared 8 bases from V and 8 bases from J, leaving 18 bases between. Germline V gives CDR1 MNHEY, CDR2 SVGAGI. There are 13 residues in the CDR3. The DNA for the CDR3 is TGTGCCAGCGCTATCCCCCCGGGAGAGGGCTACACCTTC. It codes for CASAIPPGEGYTF.

This clone has more than one count but fewer than ten. The CDR3 region has the DNA TGTGCCAGCAGTGAATGGGCAGGGGCCAACGTCCTGACTTTC. This codes for CASSEWAGANVLTF. This chain links TRBV25-1 with TRBJ2-6; D is uncertain. Trimming took off 1 base at V and 4 bases at J, with 5 bases between the two ends. This CDR3 has 14 amino acids. Germline CDR1 is MGHDK and CDR2 is SYGVNS.

This chain links TRBV5-4 with TRBJ2-3; the match to TRBD2 covers 12 bases. CDR3 size: 15 residues. Per germline, CDR1 SGHNT and CDR2 YYREEE (reference sequence). Trimming cost V 1 base and J 4 bases; bases outside gene matches: 1. The CDR3 reads CASSLRLAGADTQYF. DNA of the CDR3: TGTGCCAGCAGCTTGCGACTAGCGGGGGCAGATACGCAGTATTTT. Full variable domain (rest looked up from reference TRBV5-4 and TRBJ2-3): ETGVTQSPTHLIKTRGQQVTLRCSSQSGHNTVSWYQQALGQGPQFIFQYYREEENGRGNFPPRFSGLQFPNYSSELNVNALELDDSALYLCASSLRLAGADTQYFGPGTRLTVL.

This clone has just a few counts. The chain carries TRBV10-3 and TRBJ1-2; 8 positions agree with TRBD1. Germline lookup yields CDR1 ENHRY and CDR2 SYGVKD. The V gene end was trimmed by 10 bases and the J gene end by 8 bases; junction bases not matched to a gene: 6. The CDR3 consists of 11 residues. CDR3 coding DNA: TGTGCCACCCAGGGGGCGGGAGGCTACACCTTC. This translates into CATQGAGGYTF.

The chain employs TRBV11-2 and TRBJ1-2, with TRBD1 identical over 7 bases. The CDR3 length is 15 residues. Looked up from germline, CDR1 is SGHAT and CDR2 is FQNNGV. After removal of 0 bases from V and 2 bases from J, the junction contained 3 bases not matched to a gene. For the CDR3, the DNA is TGTGCCAGCAGCTTAGAAGGGACAGCGAACTATGGCTACACCTTC. As protein: CASSLEGTANYGYTF. The full variable domain, rest sourced from reference TRBV11-2 and TRBJ1-2, is EAGVAQSPRYKIIEKRQSVAFWCNPISGHATLYWYQQILGQGPKLLIQFQNNGVVDDSQLPKDRFSAERLKGVDSTLKIQPAKLEDSAVYLCASSLEGTANYGYTFGSGTRLTVV.

The genes are TRBV7-9 and TRBJ1-1; 8 nucleotides align to TRBD1. CDR1 and CDR2 (germline): SEHNR, FQNEAQ (reference sequence). Germline trimming cut 5 bases from V and 5 bases from J; bases unmatched to any gene: 7. The CDR3 runs to 14 residues. For the CDR3, the DNA is TGTGCCAGCAGCGAAGGACAGGGATATACTGAAGCTTTCTTT. Amino acid sequence: CASSEGQGYTEAFF.

This clone occurred once. The J gene is TRBJ2-7, the V gene TRBV10-3, with 8 bases matching TRBD2. Germline V gene sequence: CDR1 ENHRY, CDR2 SYGVKD. The CDR3 runs 14 residues. Trimming removed 6 bases from V and 6 bases from J; junction bases left unmatched: 10. Here the CDR3 reads CAIRNSGGEGEQYF. CDR3 DNA: TGTGCCATCAGGAATTCGGGAGGGGAAGGCGAGCAGTACTTC.

V gene TRBV6-5 combines with J gene TRBJ1-2, with 8 bases matching TRBD1. This CDR3 region has 15 residues. V was pared by 1 base and J by 8 bases, with 9 bases of the junction left unmatched. Germline V CDR1 and CDR2: MNHEY, SVGAGI. The CDR3 spells CASSYFTQGARGYTF. In DNA, the CDR3 is TGTGCCAGCAGTTACTTTACCCAGGGGGCACGGGGCTACACCTTC.

Details on this clone: Distinct nucleotide sequences in the sample also encode this CDR3. The chain joins TRBV15 to TRBJ2-7; possible D gene TRBD1, 5 bases. Germline V CDR1 and CDR2: LNHNV, YYDKDF (reference sequence). Trimming took 1 base from V and 2 from J, leaving 9 bases between them. This CDR3 is 14 amino acids long. The CDR3 nucleotides are TGTGCCACCAGCAGAGGGGGCCTAACCTACGAGCAGTACTTC. Its translation is CATSRGGLTYEQYF.

This chain uses TRBV27 with TRBJ1-2, with 8 positions matching TRBD1. V gave up 7 bases and J gave up 6 bases; unmatched junction bases: 10. The CDR3 spans 14 residues. Germline V gives CDR1 MNHEY, CDR2 SMNVEV (reference sequence). The CDR3 spells CASTLTSDRDGYTF. The CDR3 DNA follows: TGTGCCAGCACCCTAACTTCGGACAGGGATGGCTACACCTTC.

This sequence joins TRBV5-1 and TRBJ1-1, with 8 bases matching TRBD1. The CDR3 length is 14 residues. Germline values: CDR1 SGHRS, CDR2 YFSETQ. Trimming took 3 bases from V and 1 from J; bases not matched to a gene: 2. In DNA, the CDR3 is TGCGCCAGCAGCTCCGGGACAGGGAACACTGAAGCTTTCTTT. This translates into CASSSGTGNTEAFF.

There are a few counts of this clone. V gene TRBV5-8 combines with J gene TRBJ2-5; 8 bases align to TRBD1. The V and J ends lost 0 bases and 5 bases, in that order; junction bases with no gene match: 9. There are 16 residues in the CDR3. Germline-derived CDR1 and CDR2 are SGHTS and YDEGEE. Here the CDR3 reads CASSLGEQGAWETQYF. DNA of the CDR3: TGTGCCAGCAGCTTGGGAGAGCAGGGGGCGTGGGAGACCCAGTACTTC. The variable domain in full, completed from reference TRBV5-8 and TRBJ2-5, reads EAGVTQSPTHLIKTRGQQATLRCSPISGHTSVYWYQQALGLGLQFLLWYDEGEERNRGNFPPRFSGRQFPNYSSELNVNALELEDSALYLCASSLGEQGAWETQYFGPGTRLLVL.

The genes are TRBV29-1 and TRBJ2-7; 8 bases match TRBD2. The J segment lost 10 bases and the V segment lost 6 bases, leaving 14 bases of the junction unmatched. This CDR3 is 13 amino acids long. Germline assignment: CDR1 SQVTM and CDR2 ANQGSEA. CDR3 protein: CSVDGGGLPIQYF. The CDR3 DNA is TGCAGCGTCGACGGGGGGGGACTGCCGATTCAGTACTTC.

This clone was picked up one time. Compared with germline, one end of the junction differs, possibly owing to a read error. This chain uses TRBV7-9 with TRBJ1-2, with D perhaps matching TRBD1 (6 bases). The CDR3 length is 16 residues. Germline V gene lookup returns CDR1 SEHNR and CDR2 FQNEAQ (reference sequence). The CDR3 region is CSSSFGGARDNYGYTF. The CDR3 nucleotides read TGTTCCAGCAGCTTCGGGGGGGCGCGGGACAACTATGGCTACACCTTC. Full variable domain (rest looked up from reference TRBV7-9 and TRBJ1-2): DTGVSQNPRHKITKRGQNVTFRCDPISEHNRLYWYRQTLGQGPEFLTYFQNEAQLEKSRLLSDRFSAERPKGSFSTLEIQRTEQGDSAMYLCSSSFGGARDNYGYTFGSGTRLTVV.

The rearrangement uses TRBV9 and TRBJ1-4; possible D gene TRBD1, 5 bases. Germline values: CDR1 SGDLS, CDR2 YYNGEE. This CDR3 comprises 17 residues. V lost 4 bases and J 8 bases, leaving 24 bases between the germline ends. CDR3 in DNA: TGTGCCAGCAGCCCCCCCGGGGGGATACGGGGAAGAGAAAAACTGTTTTTT. Its protein is CASSPPGGIRGREKLFF. The full variable domain, with the rest looked up from reference TRBV9 and TRBJ1-4, is DSGVTQTPKHLITATGQRVTLRCSPRSGDLSVYWYQQSLDQGLQFLIQYYNGEERAKGNILERFSAQQFPDLHSELNLSSLELGDSALYFCASSPPGGIRGREKLFFGSGTQLSVL.

The rearrangement links TRBV2 to TRBJ2-3, with D perhaps TRBD1 (5 bases). Germline CDR1 and CDR2: SNHLY and FYNNEI. Trimming removed 6 bases at V and 4 bases at J, with 11 bases between. The CDR3 extends over 13 amino acids. The CDR3 bases are TGTGCCAGCAGGGCAGGGTGGTCAGATACGCAGTATTTT. Its protein product is CASRAGWSDTQYF.

The chain links TRBV5-1 to TRBJ2-1; possible D gene TRBD2, 6 bases. The CDR3 has 15 amino acids. V shed 0 bases and J shed 1 base, with 8 bases lying between them. Looked up from germline, CDR1 is SGHRS and CDR2 is YFSETQ. The CDR3 DNA follows: TGCGCCAGCAGCTTGGGGCTAGCGTCCTACAATGAGCAGTTCTTC. Its protein product is CASSLGLASYNEQFF.

The chain combines TRBV7-2 with TRBJ2-7, with TRBD1 matching 11 bases. After removal of 0 bases from V and 3 bases from J, the junction contained 4 bases not matched to a gene. Germline CDR1 reads SGHTA; CDR2 reads FQGNSA. This CDR3 has 16 amino acids. CDR3 sequence reads: CASSLAVGTGGYEQYF. The CDR3 coding sequence is TGTGCCAGCAGCTTAGCGGTAGGGACAGGGGGCTACGAGCAGTACTTC.

The table lists this clone with a count of one. The chain links TRBV4-3 to TRBJ1-5; a weak D match, TRBD1 (5 bases). This CDR3 has 16 amino acids. V was cut by 0 bases and J by 6 bases, with 15 bases left in between. Germline CDR1 LGHNA, CDR2 YSLEER. The CDR3 DNA follows: TGCGCCAGCAGCCAAGATCCGTGGGCCGGGGGTCAGCCCCAGCATTTT. The encoded protein is CASSQDPWAGGQPQHF.

The chain recombines TRBV29-1 with TRBJ2-3; TRBD2 might be the D (6 bases). Trimming took off 5 bases at V and 6 bases at J, with 18 bases between the two ends. The CDR3 extends over 14 amino acids. The germline V gene has CDR1 SQVTM and CDR2 ANQGSEA. In DNA, the CDR3 is TGCAGCGTTTCCCCGGGACTTACCGTGGATACGCAGTATTTT. As protein: CSVSPGLTVDTQYF.

This chain joins TRBV9 and TRBJ1-6, with D perhaps TRBD1 (5 bases). The V and J ends lost 3 bases and 6 bases respectively, with 7 bases between them. The CDR3 extends over 13 amino acids. CDR1 SGDLS and CDR2 YYNGEE come from the germline V gene. The CDR3 protein is CASSAQGNSPLHF. The CDR3 region has the DNA TGTGCCAGCAGCGCTCAGGGTAATTCACCCCTCCACTTT.

The genes are TRBV18 and TRBJ1-2; D call uncertain. The CDR3 spans 16 residues. Germline CDR1 is KGHSH and CDR2 is LQKENI. Deletions cut 3 bases from V and 1 base from J, with 15 bases between. CDR3 sequence (DNA): TGTGCCAGCTCACCCCCAGGAGGGAAAGTTAACTATGGCTACACCTTC. Amino acid sequence: CASSPPGGKVNYGYTF.

The chain is built from TRBV25-1 and TRBJ2-3; weak D call: TRBD2 (6 bases). The V end was cut by 3 bases, the J end by 6 bases, with 16 bases between. This CDR3 has 15 residues. Germline loops: CDR1 MGHDK, CDR2 SYGVNS. In DNA, the CDR3 is TGTGCCAGCAGTGATGTCACCCCGGGACTTGATACGCAGTATTTT. Translation: CASSDVTPGLDTQYF.

V usage is TRBV10-3 and J usage is TRBJ2-7; 7 positions agree with TRBD1. J was trimmed by 0 bases and V by 6 bases; bases with no gene match: 5. CDR3 length: 14 residues. Per the germline V gene, CDR1 is ENHRY and CDR2 is SYGVKD. Here the CDR3 DNA reads TGTGCCATCAGCCGGGACAGCTACTCCTACGAGCAGTACTTC. This codes for CAISRDSYSYEQYF.

A single count supports this clone. V is TRBV5-1 and J is TRBJ1-5, with 7 bases matching TRBD1. Per germline, CDR1 SGHRS and CDR2 YFSETQ. The CDR3 has 14 residues. The J segment lost 6 bases and the V segment lost 3 bases, leaving 6 bases of the junction unmatched. The CDR3 protein is CASSSGQVGQPQHF. The DNA of the CDR3 is TGCGCCAGCAGCTCCGGACAGGTCGGTCAGCCCCAGCATTTT.

This chain uses TRBV10-3 with TRBJ2-2; D perhaps matches TRBD1 (5 bases). Germline CDR1 reads ENHRY; CDR2 reads SYGVKD. V was trimmed by 6 bases and J by 2 bases, leaving 16 bases between them. The CDR3 has 16 residues. For the CDR3, the DNA is TGTGCCATCAGCCGTATTCCAACAGGAAACACCGGGGAGCTGTTTTTT. Translation gives CAISRIPTGNTGELFF.

The CDR3 bases are TGTGCCAGCAGTTACCGACGACAGCAATCCGGAAACACCATATATTTT. Translating gives CASSYRRQQSGNTIYF. The chain recombines TRBV6-5 with TRBJ1-3; D might be TRBD1 (5 bases). Germline V gives CDR1 MNHEY, CDR2 SVGAGI. This CDR3 comprises 16 residues. V was clipped by 2 bases and J by 4 bases, with 15 bases between them.

V usage is TRBV11-1 and J usage is TRBJ2-3; TRBD2 aligns across 13 bases. Germline V lookup: CDR1 SGHAT, CDR2 FQDESV (reference sequence). The V segment lost 4 bases and the J segment 1 base; nucleotides outside the gene matches: 2. CDR3 length: 16 amino acids. This CDR3 is CASSSGLAGGTDTQYF. The CDR3 nucleotides are TGTGCCAGCAGCTCCGGACTAGCGGGAGGCACAGATACGCAGTATTTT.

Only a few counts were recorded for this clone. The CDR3 spells CASSRDQGANQPQHF. In DNA form, the CDR3 reads TGCGCCAGCAGCCGAGATCAAGGGGCAAACCAGCCCCAGCATTTT. The chain links TRBV4-1 to TRBJ1-5; D is possibly TRBD1 (5 bases). Per germline, CDR1 MGHRA and CDR2 YSYEKL. V lost 4 bases to trimming and J lost 7 bases, with 17 bases between them. The CDR3 is 15 amino acids.